This TCR beta chain was observed in a study of blood T cell repertoires in COVID-19. Looking at the study overall: The analysed material was cDNA or gDNA that came from T cells, B-cell-depleted T cells, or PBMCs.

Assay used: immunoSEQ multiplex PCR; TCRdb lists only in-frame clones, some missing. The sample has some 30,000 clones; around nine tenths are singletons. There are 11 residues in the CDR3. Germline V gene lookup returns CDR1 SQVTM and CDR2 ANQGSEA. Trimming took 6 bases from V and 0 from J, leaving 6 bases between them. The sequence derives from a human donor with active COVID-19. The donor label of this sample is uncertain. The sample was peripheral blood. This chain uses TRBV29-1 with TRBJ2-7; no reliable D call. CDR3 in amino acids: CSVGFSYEQYF. In DNA form, the CDR3 reads TGCAGCGTCGGGTTCTCCTACGAGCAGTACTTC.